This passage covers 5 T cell receptor beta chains from one sample sequenced in a study of shared clonotypes between healthy human individuals. The repertoire was sequenced with immunoSEQ multiplex PCR; TCRdb's copy has only in-frame clones and lacks some. The sample carries around 750,000 clones, approximately 79% recorded once. Sample: memory CD4+ T cells sorted from blood. Documented subset: CD45RA-negative fraction. All receptors derive from a woman in her 30s in good health.

About this clone itself: The sample carries other DNA sequences with the same CDR3. CDR3 amino acids: CASSLEGGTEAFF. CDR3 DNA: TGTGCCAGCAGCTTAGAAGGGGGAACTGAAGCTTTCTTT. The V call is TRBV7-9, the J call TRBJ1-1; TRBD1 might be the D (6 bases). Germline CDR1 SEHNR, CDR2 FQNEAQ (reference sequence). This CDR3 comprises 13 residues. V was shortened by 1 base and J by 5 bases, with 8 bases between the two germline ends.

This rearrangement joins TRBV5-4 to TRBJ2-5; tentatively, D is TRBD2 (7 bases). The V gene's germline CDR1 is SGHNT and CDR2 YYREEE (reference sequence). This CDR3 contains 14 residues. The V end was cut by 4 bases, the J end by 4 bases, with 14 bases between. CDR3 protein: CASSLGGRRETQYF. The CDR3 DNA reads TGTGCCAGCAGCCTGGGGGGGCGGAGAGAGACCCAGTACTTC.

The chain links TRBV5-6 to TRBJ2-4; D possibly uses TRBD1 or TRBD2 (5 bases each). Germline V gene lookup returns CDR1 SGHDT and CDR2 YYEEEE. This CDR3 is built from 14 residues. V was shortened by 4 bases and J by 5 bases, with 13 bases between the two germline ends. The CDR3 region has the DNA TGTGCCAGCAGCCGACGGGGCAGCCAAAACATTCAGTACTTC. It is translated as CASSRRGSQNIQYF.

This chain connects TRBV10-3 to TRBJ1-1; D might be TRBD1 (6 bases). The V end lost 6 bases, the J end lost 4 bases, and 12 bases lay between the germline ends. This CDR3 contains 13 residues. Germline V gene data show CDR1 as ENHRY and CDR2 as SYGVKD. The CDR3 DNA follows: TGTGCCATCAGCCAGGGGTCGACCACTGAAGCTTTCTTT. Its protein product is CAISQGSTTEAFF.

The rearrangement joins TRBV6-1 to TRBJ2-1; D perhaps matches TRBD1 (7 bases). CDR1 and CDR2 from the germline V gene are MNHNS and SASEGT. The CDR3 is 12 residues long. The ends were cut back, 5 bases at V and 16 bases at J, with 18 bases in the middle. CDR3 nucleotides: TGTGCCAGCAGTCTACTCAGGGGGGCAAGATTCTTC. Translation: CASSLLRGARFF.